The T cell receptor (beta chain) described here comes from a study of neoadjuvant anti-PD-1 for oral cavity cancer. Study-wide findings and caveats: Pretreatment Treg/Th17 ratio correlated inversely with post-treatment tumor clonality. After neoadjuvant nivolumab, PBMC T cell clonality was significantly higher in non-responders than responders.

Profiled with immunoSEQ multiplex PCR; TCRdb holds only in-frame clones, not every one. This table holds around 60,000 clones, approximately 80% found once. Cohort: HPV-negative, locally advanced oral cavity squamous cell carcinoma patients. The CDR3 covers 14 residues. CDR1 is SGHRS and CDR2 is YFSETQ in the germline V gene. Trimming pared 2 bases from V and 3 bases from J, leaving 8 bases between. A word on this clone: Its target is not known.

This chain connects TRBV5-1 to TRBJ1-4; perhaps TRBD1 as D (6 bases). The clonotype comes from a person between 35 and 79 years old with oral cavity squamous cell carcinoma. The specimen comprised PBMCs, sampled before nivolumab (anti-PD-1) treatment. CDR3 DNA: TGCGCCAGCAGCTTAGGACAGCCTAATGAAAAACTGTTTTTT. This translates into CASSLGQPNEKLFF.